What follows are 8 T cell receptor beta chains derived from one specimen sequenced in a study of blood T cell repertoires in COVID-19. This table comes from immunoSEQ multiplex PCR, and its TCRdb copy is limited to in-frame clones, with some not included. The table records tens of thousands of clones, about four fifths of them present only once. Sequenced: peripheral blood. All receptors come from a man between 65 and 85 years old with active COVID-19.

J is TRBJ2-2 and V is TRBV4-3, with D possibly TRBD2 on 5 matching bases. Between the trimmed V and J ends, which lost 8 bases and 3 bases, there was a span of 13 bases. Germline loops: CDR1 LGHNA, CDR2 YSLEER. The CDR3 runs 14 residues. The CDR3 loop reads CASSRSRDTGELFF. The DNA of the CDR3 is TGCGCCAGCTCACGTTCGCGGGACACCGGGGAGCTGTTTTTT.

V is TRBV21-1 and J is TRBJ2-7; TRBD2, as called in the table, went unchecked against the DNA. TRBV21-1 corresponds to a pseudogene. CDR3 size: 12 residues. The CDR3 region is CASNLRGYEQYF. The DNA of the CDR3 is TGTGCCAGCAACCTTCGGGGTTACGAGCAGTACTTC.

The gene calls are TRBV18 and TRBJ2-5, with TRBD1 matching over 7 bases. The CDR3 contains 15 residues. Germline trimming cut 8 bases from V and 1 base from J; bases unmatched to any gene: 10. CDR1 and CDR2 (germline): KGHSH, LQKENI. CDR3: CASTDRDTLQETQYF. Written as DNA, the CDR3 is TGTGCCAGCACAGACAGGGACACTCTCCAAGAGACCCAGTACTTC.

V is TRBV29-1 and J is TRBJ2-6; 8 nucleotides align to TRBD1. The CDR3 runs to 14 residues. Germline values: CDR1 SQVTM, CDR2 ANQGSEA. Unmatched junction bases numbered 7, after V lost 6 bases and J lost 6 bases. The DNA for the CDR3 is TGCAGCGTCGCTGGACAGGGTATGGCCAACGTCCTGACTTTC. This sequence encodes CSVAGQGMANVLTF.

The chain employs TRBV7-6 and TRBJ1-3; 8 bases map to TRBD1. Germline CDR1 and CDR2: SGHVS and FNYEAQ. Unmatched junction bases numbered 1, after V lost 2 bases and J lost 1 base. The CDR3 totals 15 residues. The CDR3 DNA sequence: TGTGCCAGCAGCTTACAGGGGGCATCTGGAAACACCATATATTTT. It encodes CASSLQGASGNTIYF.

The chain carries TRBV30 and TRBJ2-2, with D hard to call. The CDR3 runs to 11 residues. Germline V CDR1 and CDR2: GTSNPN, SVGIG (reference sequence). V lost 8 bases to trimming and J lost 2 bases, with 6 bases between them. This CDR3 is CARRNTGELFF. The CDR3, as DNA: TGTGCCCGTAGAAACACCGGGGAGCTGTTTTTT.

V is TRBV5-1 and J is TRBJ1-6; possible D gene TRBD1, 6 bases. Looked up from germline, CDR1 is SGHRS and CDR2 is YFSETQ. V gave up 1 base and J gave up 7 bases, with 12 bases separating them. The CDR3 spans 15 residues. The CDR3 protein is CASSLYGGRNSPLHF. As DNA, the CDR3 is TGCGCCAGCAGCTTGTACGGGGGGCGAAATTCACCCCTCCACTTT.

The gene calls are TRBV10-3 and TRBJ1-5; no definite D call. Germline V gene data show CDR1 as ENHRY and CDR2 as SYGVKD. The CDR3 spans 13 residues. With 4 bases removed from V and 5 bases from J, the gap between germline ends came to 9 bases. The CDR3 sequence is CAISVRSDQPQHF. DNA for the CDR3: TGTGCCATCAGTGTCCGGTCTGATCAGCCCCAGCATTTT.